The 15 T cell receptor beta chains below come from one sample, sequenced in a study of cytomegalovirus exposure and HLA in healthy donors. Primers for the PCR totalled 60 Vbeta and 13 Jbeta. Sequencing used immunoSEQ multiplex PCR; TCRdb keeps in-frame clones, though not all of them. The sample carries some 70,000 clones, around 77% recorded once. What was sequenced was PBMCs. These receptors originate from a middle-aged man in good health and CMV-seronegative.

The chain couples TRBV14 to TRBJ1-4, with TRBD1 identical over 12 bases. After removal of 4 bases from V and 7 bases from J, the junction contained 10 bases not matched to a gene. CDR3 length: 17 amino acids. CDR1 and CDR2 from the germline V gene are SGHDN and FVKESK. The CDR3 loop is CASSRGDRGLSGEKLFF. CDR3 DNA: TGTGCCAGCAGCCGCGGGGACAGGGGGCTTAGTGGTGAAAAACTGTTTTTT.

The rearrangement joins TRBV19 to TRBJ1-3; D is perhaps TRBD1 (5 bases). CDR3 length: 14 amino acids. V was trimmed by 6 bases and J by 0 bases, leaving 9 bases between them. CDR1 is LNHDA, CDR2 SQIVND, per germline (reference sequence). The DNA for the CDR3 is TGTGCCAGTAGGGGACTGCTCTCTGGAAACACCATATATTTT. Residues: CASRGLLSGNTIYF.

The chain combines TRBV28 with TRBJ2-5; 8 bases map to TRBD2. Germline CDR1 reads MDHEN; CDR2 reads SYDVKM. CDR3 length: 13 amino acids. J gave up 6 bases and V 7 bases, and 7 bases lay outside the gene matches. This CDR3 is CASTPTSAQTQYF. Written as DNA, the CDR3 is TGTGCCAGCACCCCGACTAGCGCCCAGACCCAGTACTTC.

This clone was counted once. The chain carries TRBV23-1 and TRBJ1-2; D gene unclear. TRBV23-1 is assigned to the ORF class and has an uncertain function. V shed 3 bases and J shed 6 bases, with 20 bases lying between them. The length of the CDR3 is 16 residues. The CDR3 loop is CASSQSVEQHWHGYTF. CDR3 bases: TGCGCCAGCAGTCAGTCAGTGGAGCAACATTGGCATGGCTACACCTTC.

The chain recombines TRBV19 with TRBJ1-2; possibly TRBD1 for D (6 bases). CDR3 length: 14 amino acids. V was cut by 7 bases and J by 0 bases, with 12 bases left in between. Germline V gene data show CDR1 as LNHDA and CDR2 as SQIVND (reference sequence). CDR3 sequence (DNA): TGTGCCAGTACAGGACAGCACACTAACTATGGCTACACCTTC. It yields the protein CASTGQHTNYGYTF.

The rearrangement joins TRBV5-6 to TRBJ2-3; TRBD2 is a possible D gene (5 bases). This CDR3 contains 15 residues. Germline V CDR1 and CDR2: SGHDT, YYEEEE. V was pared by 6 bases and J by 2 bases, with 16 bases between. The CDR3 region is CASTLARTSTDTQYF. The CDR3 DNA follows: TGTGCCAGCACACTCGCCCGGACTTCCACAGATACGCAGTATTTT.

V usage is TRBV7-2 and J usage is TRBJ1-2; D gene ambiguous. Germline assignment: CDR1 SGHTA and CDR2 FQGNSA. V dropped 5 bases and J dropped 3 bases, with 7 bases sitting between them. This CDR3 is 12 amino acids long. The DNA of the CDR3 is TGTGCCAGCAGCCGGCGGGACTATGGCTACACCTTC. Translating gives CASSRRDYGYTF.

CDR3: CASSQGLAGSTGANVLTF. The CDR3 DNA sequence: TGTGCCAGCAGCCAGGGACTAGCGGGGTCGACTGGGGCCAACGTCCTGACTTTC. The chain employs TRBV9 and TRBJ2-6; 13 bases align to TRBD2. The germline gives CDR1 SGDLS, CDR2 YYNGEE. Unmatched junction bases numbered 6, after V lost 4 bases and J lost 2 bases. This CDR3 contains 18 residues.

CDR3: CATSGQVSVAEAFF. For the CDR3, the DNA is TGTGCCACCTCGGGACAGGTTTCGGTTGCTGAAGCTTTCTTT. The chain links TRBV15 to TRBJ1-1; 8 bases fit TRBD1. J was trimmed by 6 bases and V by 8 bases; bases with no gene match: 11. Germline values: CDR1 LNHNV, CDR2 YYDKDF (reference sequence). The CDR3 consists of 14 residues.

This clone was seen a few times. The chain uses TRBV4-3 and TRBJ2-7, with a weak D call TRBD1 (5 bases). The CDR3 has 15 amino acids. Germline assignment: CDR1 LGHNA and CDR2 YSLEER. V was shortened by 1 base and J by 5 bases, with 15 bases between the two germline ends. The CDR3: CASSQGQTYRHEQYF. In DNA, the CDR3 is TGCGCCAGCAGCCAAGGACAGACTTATCGCCACGAGCAGTACTTC.

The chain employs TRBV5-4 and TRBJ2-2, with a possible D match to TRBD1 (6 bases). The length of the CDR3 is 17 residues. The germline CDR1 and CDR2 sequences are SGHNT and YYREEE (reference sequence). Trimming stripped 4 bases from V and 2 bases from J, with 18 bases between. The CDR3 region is CASSTTGKSFNTGELFF. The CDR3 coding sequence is TGTGCCAGCAGCACCACAGGGAAATCATTCAACACCGGGGAGCTGTTTTTT.

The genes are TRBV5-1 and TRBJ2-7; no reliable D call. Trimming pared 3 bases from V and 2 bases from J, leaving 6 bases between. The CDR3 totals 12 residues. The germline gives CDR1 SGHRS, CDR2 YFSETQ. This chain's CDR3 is CASSSDPYEQYF. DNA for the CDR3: TGCGCCAGCAGCTCAGATCCCTACGAGCAGTACTTC.

The CDR3 DNA reads TGTGCCAGCGTTTCCGGGAGAGATAACACAGATACGCAGTATTTT. Encoded protein: CASVSGRDNTDTQYF. V usage is TRBV5-4 and J usage is TRBJ2-3; tentatively, D is TRBD2 (6 bases). Germline V gene data show CDR1 as SGHNT and CDR2 as YYREEE (reference sequence). The CDR3 sequence is 15 residues long. V was clipped by 7 bases and J by 2 bases, with 17 bases between them.

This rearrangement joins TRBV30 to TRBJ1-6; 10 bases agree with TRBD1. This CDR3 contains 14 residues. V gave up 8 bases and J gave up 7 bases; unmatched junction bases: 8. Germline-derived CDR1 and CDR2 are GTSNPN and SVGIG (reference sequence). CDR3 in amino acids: CARQGAGGNSPLHF. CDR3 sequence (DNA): TGTGCCCGACAGGGGGCCGGAGGGAATTCACCCCTCCACTTT.

The DNA for the CDR3 is TGTGCCAGCAGTGTACTCACCGGGGAGCTGTTTTTT. It specifies CASSVLTGELFF. The chain recombines TRBV28 with TRBJ2-2; D call uncertain. The CDR3 is made up of 12 amino acids. Germline values: CDR1 MDHEN, CDR2 SYDVKM. V was pared by 5 bases and J by 4 bases, with 5 bases between.